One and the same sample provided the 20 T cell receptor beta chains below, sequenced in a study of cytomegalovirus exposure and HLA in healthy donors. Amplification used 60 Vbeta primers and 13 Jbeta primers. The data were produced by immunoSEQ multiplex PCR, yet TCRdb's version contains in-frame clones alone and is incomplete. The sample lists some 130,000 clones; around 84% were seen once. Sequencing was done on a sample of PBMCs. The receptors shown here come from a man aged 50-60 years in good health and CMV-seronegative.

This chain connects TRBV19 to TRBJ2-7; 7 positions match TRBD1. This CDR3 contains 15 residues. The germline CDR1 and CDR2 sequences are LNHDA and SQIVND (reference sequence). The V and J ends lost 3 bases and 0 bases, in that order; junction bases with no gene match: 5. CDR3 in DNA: TGTGCCAGTAGTATTGGACAGGAAAGCTCCTACGAGCAGTACTTC. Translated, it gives CASSIGQESSYEQYF.

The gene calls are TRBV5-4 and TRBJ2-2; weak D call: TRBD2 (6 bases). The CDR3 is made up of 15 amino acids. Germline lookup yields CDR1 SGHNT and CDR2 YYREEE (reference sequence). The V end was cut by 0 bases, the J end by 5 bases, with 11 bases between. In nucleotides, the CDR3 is TGTGCCAGCAGCTTGGGCGGGGCAGGAACCGGGGAGCTGTTTTTT. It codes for CASSLGGAGTGELFF.

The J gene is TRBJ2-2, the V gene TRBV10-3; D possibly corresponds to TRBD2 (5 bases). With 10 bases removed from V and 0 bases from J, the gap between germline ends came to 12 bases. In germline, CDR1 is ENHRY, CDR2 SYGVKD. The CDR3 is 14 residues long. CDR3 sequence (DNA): TGTGCCACCGGCCGGGAAACGAACACCGGGGAGCTGTTTTTT. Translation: CATGRETNTGELFF.

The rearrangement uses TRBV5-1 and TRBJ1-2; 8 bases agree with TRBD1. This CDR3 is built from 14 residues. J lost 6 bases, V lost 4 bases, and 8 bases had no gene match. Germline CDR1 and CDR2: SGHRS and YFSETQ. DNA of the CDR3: TGCGCCAGCAGCCGCGGCTCAGGGGGCAATGGCTACACCTTC. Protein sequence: CASSRGSGGNGYTF.

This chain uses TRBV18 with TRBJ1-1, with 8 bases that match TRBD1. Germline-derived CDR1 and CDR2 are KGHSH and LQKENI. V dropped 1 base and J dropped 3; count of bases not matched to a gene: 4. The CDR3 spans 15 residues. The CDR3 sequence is CASSPRVQGDTEAFF. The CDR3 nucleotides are TGTGCCAGCTCACCACGAGTACAGGGGGACACTGAAGCTTTCTTT.

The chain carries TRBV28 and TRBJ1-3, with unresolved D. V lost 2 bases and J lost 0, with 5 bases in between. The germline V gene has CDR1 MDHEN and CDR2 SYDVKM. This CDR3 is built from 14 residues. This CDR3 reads CASSLVRSGNTIYF. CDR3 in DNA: TGTGCCAGCAGTTTAGTTCGCTCTGGAAACACCATATATTTT.

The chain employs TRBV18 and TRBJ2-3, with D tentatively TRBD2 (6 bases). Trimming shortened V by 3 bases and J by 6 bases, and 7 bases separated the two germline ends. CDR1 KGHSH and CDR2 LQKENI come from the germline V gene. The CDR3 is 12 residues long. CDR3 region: CASSPGGDTQYF. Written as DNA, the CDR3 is TGTGCCAGCTCACCGGGAGGCGATACGCAGTATTTT.

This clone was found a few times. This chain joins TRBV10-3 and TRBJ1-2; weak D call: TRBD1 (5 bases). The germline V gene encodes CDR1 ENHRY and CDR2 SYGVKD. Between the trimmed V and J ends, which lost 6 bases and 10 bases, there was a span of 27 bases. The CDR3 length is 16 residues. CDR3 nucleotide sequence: TGTGCCATCAGGAAAGTGGTGGCAGGGCCGATCCGCGACTACACCTTC. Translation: CAIRKVVAGPIRDYTF.

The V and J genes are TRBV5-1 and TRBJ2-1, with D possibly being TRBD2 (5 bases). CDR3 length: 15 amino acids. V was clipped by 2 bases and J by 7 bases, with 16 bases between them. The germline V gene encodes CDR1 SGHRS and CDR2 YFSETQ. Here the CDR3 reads CASSLSQTIINEQFF. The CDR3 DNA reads TGCGCCAGCAGCTTATCCCAGACTATAATAAATGAGCAGTTCTTC.

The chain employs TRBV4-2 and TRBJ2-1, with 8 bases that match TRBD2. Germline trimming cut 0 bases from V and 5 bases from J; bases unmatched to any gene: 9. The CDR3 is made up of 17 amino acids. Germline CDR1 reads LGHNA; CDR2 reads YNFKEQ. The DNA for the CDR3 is TGTGCCAGCAGCCAAGAGCCCCGGGGGGGCCTTCACAATGAGCAGTTCTTC. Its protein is CASSQEPRGGLHNEQFF.

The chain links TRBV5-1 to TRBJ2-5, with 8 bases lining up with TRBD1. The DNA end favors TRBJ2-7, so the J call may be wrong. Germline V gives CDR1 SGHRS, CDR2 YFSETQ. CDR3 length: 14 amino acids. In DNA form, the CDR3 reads TGCGCCAGCAGCTTGGGGGACAGGTCTCGCGAGCAGTACTTC. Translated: CASSLGDRSREQYF.

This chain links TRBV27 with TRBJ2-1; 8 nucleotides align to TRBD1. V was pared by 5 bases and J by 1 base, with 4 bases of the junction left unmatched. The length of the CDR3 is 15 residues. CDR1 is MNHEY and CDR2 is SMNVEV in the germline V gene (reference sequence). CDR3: CASSPRTGSYNEQFF. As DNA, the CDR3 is TGTGCCAGCAGTCCGCGGACAGGGTCCTACAATGAGCAGTTCTTC.

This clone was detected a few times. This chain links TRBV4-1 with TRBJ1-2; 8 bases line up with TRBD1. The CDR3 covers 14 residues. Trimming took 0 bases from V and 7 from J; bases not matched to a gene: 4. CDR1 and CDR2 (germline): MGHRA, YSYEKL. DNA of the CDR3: TGCGCCAGCAGCCAAGACAGGGGGCCTCGTGGCTACACCTTC. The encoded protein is CASSQDRGPRGYTF.

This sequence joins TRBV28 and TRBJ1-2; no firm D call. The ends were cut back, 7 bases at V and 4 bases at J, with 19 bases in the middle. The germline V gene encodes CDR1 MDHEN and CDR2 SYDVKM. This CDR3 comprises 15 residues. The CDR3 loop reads CASTTVGRRSYGYTF. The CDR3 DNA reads TGTGCCAGCACCACAGTGGGTCGACGAAGCTATGGCTACACCTTC.

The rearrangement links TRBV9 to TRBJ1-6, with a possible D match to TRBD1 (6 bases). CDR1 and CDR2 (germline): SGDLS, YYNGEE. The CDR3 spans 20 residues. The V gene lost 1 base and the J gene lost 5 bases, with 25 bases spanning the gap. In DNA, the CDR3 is TGTGCCAGCAGCGTAATTCCGGACAGACCTTTACCTCCGGATAATTCACCCCTCCACTTT. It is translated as CASSVIPDRPLPPDNSPLHF.

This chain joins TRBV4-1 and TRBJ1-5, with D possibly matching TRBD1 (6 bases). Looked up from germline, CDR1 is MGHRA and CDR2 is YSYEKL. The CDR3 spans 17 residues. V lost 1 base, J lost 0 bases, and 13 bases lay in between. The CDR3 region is CASSQAQQGYSNQPQHF. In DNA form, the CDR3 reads TGCGCCAGCAGCCAAGCCCAACAGGGATATAGCAATCAGCCCCAGCATTTT.

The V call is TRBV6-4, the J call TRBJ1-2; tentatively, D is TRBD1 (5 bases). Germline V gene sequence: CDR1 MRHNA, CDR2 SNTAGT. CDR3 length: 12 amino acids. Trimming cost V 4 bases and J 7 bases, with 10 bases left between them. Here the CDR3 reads CASSVDGGGYTF. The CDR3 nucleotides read TGTGCCAGCAGTGTCGACGGGGGTGGCTACACCTTC.

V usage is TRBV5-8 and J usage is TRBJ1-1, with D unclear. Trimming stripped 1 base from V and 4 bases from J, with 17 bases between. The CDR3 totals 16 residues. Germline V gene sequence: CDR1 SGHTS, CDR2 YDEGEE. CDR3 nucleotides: TGTGCCAGCAGCTTGATGTCCCAATACGGGAGCACTGAAGCTTTCTTT. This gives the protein CASSLMSQYGSTEAFF.

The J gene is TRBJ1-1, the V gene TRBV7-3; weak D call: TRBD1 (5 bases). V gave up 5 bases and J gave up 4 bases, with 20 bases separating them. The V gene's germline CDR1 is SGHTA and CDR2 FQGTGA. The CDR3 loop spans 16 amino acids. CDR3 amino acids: CASSPLGGGESTEAFF. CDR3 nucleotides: TGTGCCAGCAGCCCTCTTGGGGGAGGCGAGAGCACTGAAGCTTTCTTT.

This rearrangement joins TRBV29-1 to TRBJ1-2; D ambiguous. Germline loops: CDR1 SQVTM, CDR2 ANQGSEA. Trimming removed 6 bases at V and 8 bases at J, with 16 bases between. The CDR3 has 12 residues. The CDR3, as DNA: TGCAGCGTCTCGGACGGGGATTGGGGCTACACCTTC. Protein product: CSVSDGDWGYTF.